This is a list of T cell receptor beta chains from one sample in a study of CD8+CD57+ T cells in acquired aplastic anemia. TCRdb called the reads again in MiXCR, with one record for every CDR3 protein. The data show roughly 250,000 distinct CDR3 sequences, around 45% seen once. Sequencing was carried out using sorted CD4+, CD8+, or CD8+CD57+ T cells (not recorded which) from PBMCs. These TCRs come from a human donor with aplastic anemia. CDR3s include the opening cysteine and the closing phenylalanine or tryptophan. Fields, in order: J gene, V gene, CDR3 length, D gene, clone size, CDR3 protein, CDR3 DNA. D genes are given only for firm matches. The listing skips clone size in some rows; elsewhere it reads once, few, many or a size class.

j_gene: TRBJ1-2; v_gene: TRBV19; len: 15; d_gene: TRBD1; abundance: many; CDR3aa: CASSIQGERDYGYTF; CDR3nt: TGTGCCAGTAGTATACAGGGGGAGAGAGACTATGGCTACACCTTC
j_gene: TRBJ1-2; v_gene: TRBV11-3; len: 18; d_gene: TRBD1; abundance: many; CDR3aa: CASSLVRFRGPVVYGYTF; CDR3nt: TGTGCCAGCAGCTTAGTGCGGTTTAGGGGGCCGGTTGTCTATGGCTACACCTTC
j_gene: TRBJ2-2; v_gene: TRBV6-5; len: 15; d_gene: TRBD1; abundance: .; CDR3aa: CASRPGTVNTGELFF; CDR3nt: TGTGCCAGCAGACCCGGGACAGTTAACACCGGGGAGCTGTTTTTT
j_gene: TRBJ2-7; v_gene: TRBV11-2; len: 14; d_gene: .; abundance: many; CDR3aa: CASSLGQNIYEQYF; CDR3nt: TGTGCCAGCAGCTTGGGACAAAATATCTACGAGCAGTACTTC
j_gene: TRBJ2-7; v_gene: TRBV15; len: 15; d_gene: TRBD2; abundance: .; CDR3aa: CATSRDLGGVDEQYF; CDR3nt: TGTGCCACCAGCAGAGATCTTGGGGGGGTCGACGAGCAGTACTTC
j_gene: TRBJ1-6; v_gene: TRBV28; len: 16; d_gene: .; abundance: few; CDR3aa: CASSLLGGVHNSPLHF; CDR3nt: TGTGCCAGCAGCCTCCTGGGGGGGGTCCATAATTCACCCCTCCACTTT
j_gene: TRBJ2-5; v_gene: TRBV25-1; len: 14; d_gene: TRBD2; abundance: many; CDR3aa: CASSGSGRGETQYF; CDR3nt: TGTGCCAGCAGTGGTAGCGGGAGGGGAGAGACCCAGTACTTC
j_gene: TRBJ2-7; v_gene: TRBV7-2; len: 13; d_gene: .; abundance: .; CDR3aa: CASSKAQNYEQYF; CDR3nt: TGTGCCAGCAGCAAGGCACAGAACTACGAGCAGTACTTC
j_gene: TRBJ1-5; v_gene: TRBV7-9; len: 15; d_gene: .; abundance: .; CDR3aa: CASSLSQASGQPQHF; CDR3nt: TGTGCCAGCAGCTTGAGCCAGGCCTCCGGCCAGCCCCAGCATTTT
j_gene: TRBJ2-7; v_gene: TRBV15; len: 17; d_gene: .; abundance: few; CDR3aa: CATSRDKWLRPSYEQYF; CDR3nt: TGTGCCACCAGCAGAGATAAGTGGCTTAGGCCCTCCTACGAGCAGTACTTC
j_gene: TRBJ1-1; v_gene: TRBV5-1; len: 16; d_gene: TRBD1; abundance: .; CDR3aa: CASSQLSGQGNTEAFF; CDR3nt: TGCGCCAGCAGCCAGTTATCCGGACAGGGAAACACTGAAGCTTTCTTT
j_gene: TRBJ2-7; v_gene: TRBV9; len: 16; d_gene: TRBD2; abundance: few; CDR3aa: CASSDPSAGDSYEQYF; CDR3nt: TGTGCCAGCAGCGATCCTTCGGCGGGGGACTCCTACGAGCAGTACTTC
j_gene: TRBJ2-6; v_gene: TRBV6-5; len: 15; d_gene: .; abundance: many; CDR3aa: CASSYSGFGANVLTF; CDR3nt: TGTGCCAGCAGTTACTCAGGTTTTGGGGCCAACGTCCTGACTTTC
j_gene: TRBJ2-7; v_gene: TRBV7-2; len: 13; d_gene: .; abundance: once; CDR3aa: CASSLAGGLEQYF; CDR3nt: TGTGCCAGCAGCTTAGCCGGGGGCCTCGAGCAGTACTTC
j_gene: TRBJ1-1; v_gene: TRBV29-1; len: 16; d_gene: .; abundance: .; CDR3aa: CSASRERGRGDTEAFF; CDR3nt: TGCAGCGCCAGCAGGGAACGGGGTCGTGGGGACACTGAAGCTTTCTTT
j_gene: TRBJ1-2; v_gene: TRBV19; len: 15; d_gene: .; abundance: many; CDR3aa: CASSTPRGLNYGYTF; CDR3nt: TGTGCCAGTAGTACCCCTCGGGGGCTGAACTATGGCTACACCTTC
j_gene: TRBJ2-7; v_gene: TRBV6-5; len: 14; d_gene: .; abundance: once; CDR3aa: CASSSNPSLYEQHF; CDR3nt: TGTGCCAGCAGTTCTAACCCCTCCCTCTACGAGCAGCACTTC
j_gene: TRBJ2-7; v_gene: TRBV29-1; len: 12; d_gene: TRBD2; abundance: many; CDR3aa: CSVRGLAAEQYF; CDR3nt: TGCAGCGTTAGGGGACTAGCGGCCGAGCAGTACTTC
j_gene: TRBJ1-2; v_gene: TRBV6-6; len: 13; d_gene: TRBD1; abundance: .; CDR3aa: CASRLQGRYGYTF; CDR3nt: TGTGCCAGCAGGTTACAGGGGCGGTATGGCTACACCTTC
j_gene: TRBJ2-2; v_gene: TRBV7-9; len: 16; d_gene: .; abundance: .; CDR3aa: CASSLGLVMLAGELFF; CDR3nt: TGTGCCAGCAGCTTAGGCCTAGTCATGTTAGCCGGGGAGCTGTTTTTT
j_gene: TRBJ2-7; v_gene: TRBV10-3; len: 12; d_gene: .; abundance: many; CDR3aa: CAIRGSSYEQYF; CDR3nt: TGTGCCATCAGAGGGAGCTCCTACGAGCAGTACTTC
j_gene: TRBJ2-3; v_gene: TRBV14; len: 15; d_gene: .; abundance: .; CDR3aa: CASSQIRMLGHTQYF; CDR3nt: TGTGCCAGCAGCCAAATTCGGATGTTGGGCCATACGCAGTATTTT
j_gene: TRBJ1-5; v_gene: TRBV10-3; len: 15; d_gene: .; abundance: .; CDR3aa: CAISVDGNSNQPQHF; CDR3nt: TGTGCCATCAGTGTGGACGGAAATAGCAATCAGCCCCAGCATTTT
j_gene: TRBJ2-1; v_gene: TRBV29-1; len: 13; d_gene: .; abundance: .; CDR3aa: CSVARDLNNEQFF; CDR3nt: TGCAGCGTTGCCAGGGATTTAAACAATGAGCAGTTCTTC
j_gene: TRBJ2-3; v_gene: TRBV20-1; len: 13; d_gene: .; abundance: few; CDR3aa: CSASRASTDTQYF; CDR3nt: TGCAGTGCTAGCAGGGCTAGCACAGATACGCAGTATTTT
j_gene: TRBJ2-7; v_gene: TRBV6-4; len: 14; d_gene: .; abundance: .; CDR3aa: CASSDSTSGDEQYF; CDR3nt: TGTGCCAGCAGTGACTCGACGTCCGGGGACGAGCAGTACTTC
j_gene: TRBJ2-2; v_gene: TRBV6-4; len: 13; d_gene: .; abundance: few; CDR3aa: CASSPGNTGELFF; CDR3nt: TGTGCCAGCAGCCCGGGGAACACCGGGGAGCTGTTTTTT
j_gene: TRBJ1-6; v_gene: TRBV5-1; len: 12; d_gene: .; abundance: few; CDR3aa: CASRRDNSPLHF; CDR3nt: TGCGCCAGCAGACGGGACAATTCACCCCTCCACTTT
j_gene: TRBJ2-5; v_gene: TRBV6-9; len: 18; d_gene: TRBD2; abundance: few; CDR3aa: CASSPGLAPAAKEETQYF; CDR3nt: TGTGCCAGCAGCCCCGGACTAGCACCAGCCGCAAAGGAAGAGACCCAGTACTTC
j_gene: TRBJ2-1; v_gene: TRBV7-2; len: 14; d_gene: .; abundance: few; CDR3aa: CASSLVERLSEQFF; CDR3nt: TGTGCCAGCAGCTTAGTCGAAAGACTCAGTGAGCAGTTCTTC
j_gene: TRBJ1-1; v_gene: TRBV5-4; len: 17; d_gene: TRBD1; abundance: once; CDR3aa: CASYTGDRVGSSTGAFF; CDR3nt: TGTGCCAGCTACACTGGGGACAGGGTCGGTAGTAGCACTGGAGCTTTCTTT
j_gene: TRBJ1-3; v_gene: TRBV7-2; len: 13; d_gene: .; abundance: .; CDR3aa: CASPPGEGNTIYF; CDR3nt: TGTGCCAGCCCGCCGGGAGAAGGAAACACCATATATTTT
j_gene: TRBJ2-3; v_gene: TRBV25-1; len: 16; d_gene: TRBD2; abundance: .; CDR3aa: CASSDLLRGDTDTQYF; CDR3nt: TGTGCCAGCAGTGACCTTCTGCGGGGGGACACAGATACGCAGTATTTT
j_gene: TRBJ2-7; v_gene: TRBV30; len: 16; d_gene: TRBD1; abundance: .; CDR3aa: CAWRDRQGLLSYEQYF; CDR3nt: TGTGCCTGGAGGGACCGACAGGGGTTACTCTCCTACGAGCAGTACTTC
j_gene: TRBJ1-2; v_gene: TRBV2; len: 12; d_gene: TRBD1; abundance: .; CDR3aa: CASRRGQDGYTF; CDR3nt: TGTGCCAGCAGGAGGGGGCAGGATGGCTACACCTTC
j_gene: TRBJ2-5; v_gene: TRBV9; len: 16; d_gene: TRBD2; abundance: many; CDR3aa: CASSAGLAGNQETQYF; CDR3nt: TGTGCCAGCAGCGCCGGACTAGCGGGAAACCAAGAGACCCAGTACTTC
j_gene: TRBJ2-7; v_gene: TRBV9; len: 13; d_gene: TRBD1; abundance: once; CDR3aa: CASSVRTGNEQYF; CDR3nt: TGTGCCAGCAGCGTTCGGACAGGGAACGAGCAGTACTTC
j_gene: TRBJ2-7; v_gene: TRBV24-1; len: 16; d_gene: .; abundance: .; CDR3aa: CATSDYPPAGTREQYF; CDR3nt: TGTGCCACCAGTGATTATCCTCCTGCAGGGACCCGCGAGCAGTACTTC
j_gene: TRBJ2-7; v_gene: TRBV19; len: 13; d_gene: TRBD2; abundance: .; CDR3aa: CHSFRGEAYEQYF; CDR3nt: TGTCACAGTTTCCGGGGGGAGGCCTACGAGCAGTACTTC
j_gene: TRBJ1-1; v_gene: TRBV9; len: 17; d_gene: .; abundance: many; CDR3aa: CASSVGREDSRNTEAFF; CDR3nt: TGTGCCAGCAGCGTAGGGCGGGAGGACAGTAGGAACACTGAAGCTTTCTTT
j_gene: TRBJ2-7; v_gene: TRBV28; len: 17; d_gene: TRBD1; abundance: few; CDR3aa: CASSPLQDGQGGYEQYF; CDR3nt: TGTGCCAGCAGTCCTCTACAAGATGGACAGGGCGGGTACGAGCAGTACTTC
j_gene: TRBJ1-1; v_gene: TRBV12-5; len: 13; d_gene: .; abundance: .; CDR3aa: CASNAGWSTEALF; CDR3nt: TGTGCCAGCAACGCTGGGTGGTCCACTGAAGCACTCTTT
j_gene: TRBJ2-7; v_gene: TRBV7-9; len: 18; d_gene: TRBD1; abundance: .; CDR3aa: CASRPDPGQGDRKYEQYF; CDR3nt: TGTGCCAGCAGACCTGACCCGGGACAGGGGGATAGGAAATACGAGCAGTACTTC
j_gene: TRBJ1-1; v_gene: TRBV15; len: 15; d_gene: .; abundance: .; CDR3aa: CATSSHTQGSTEAFF; CDR3nt: TGTGCCACCAGCTCGCACACACAGGGTTCAACTGAAGCTTTCTTT
j_gene: TRBJ2-5; v_gene: TRBV20-1; len: 16; d_gene: .; abundance: .; CDR3aa: CSATIDRYRNRETQYF; CDR3nt: TGCAGTGCTACTATAGACAGATACCGCAATCGGGAGACCCAGTACTTC
j_gene: TRBJ2-7; v_gene: TRBV5-1; len: 16; d_gene: .; abundance: .; CDR3aa: CASSLSGTTGTYEQYF; CDR3nt: TGCGCCAGCAGCTTGAGCGGCACCACGGGGACCTACGAGCAGTACTTC
j_gene: TRBJ2-7; v_gene: TRBV27; len: 14; d_gene: TRBD2; abundance: once; CDR3aa: CATSLSLAGYEQYF; CDR3nt: TGTGCCACCTCCCTAAGCCTAGCGGGATACGAGCAGTACTTC
j_gene: TRBJ2-1; v_gene: TRBV7-2; len: 17; d_gene: .; abundance: many; CDR3aa: CASSLARLAPLYNEQFF; CDR3nt: TGTGCCAGCAGCTTAGCGCGATTAGCGCCCCTATACAATGAGCAGTTCTTC
j_gene: TRBJ1-4; v_gene: TRBV7-9; len: 19; d_gene: .; abundance: few; CDR3aa: CASRPPGGKEYDFREKLFF; CDR3nt: TGTGCCAGCAGACCACCCGGGGGAAAGGAGTACGACTTTCGGGAAAAACTGTTTTTT
j_gene: TRBJ2-3; v_gene: TRBV29-1; len: 15; d_gene: .; abundance: .; CDR3aa: CSVEDGYSPTDTQYF; CDR3nt: TGCAGCGTTGAAGATGGGTACAGCCCCACAGATACGCAGTATTTT
j_gene: TRBJ2-5; v_gene: TRBV7-6; len: 13; d_gene: .; abundance: .; CDR3aa: CARRDSQPGTQYF; CDR3nt: TGTGCCAGGCGGGACAGCCAACCGGGGACCCAGTACTTC
j_gene: TRBJ1-2; v_gene: TRBV7-9; len: 14; d_gene: TRBD1; abundance: .; CDR3aa: CASSPQGVRDGYTF; CDR3nt: TGTGCCAGCAGCCCTCAGGGGGTTAGGGATGGCTACACCTTC
j_gene: TRBJ2-3; v_gene: TRBV14; len: 16; d_gene: TRBD1; abundance: many; CDR3aa: CASSQSRDRGEDTQYF; CDR3nt: TGTGCCAGCAGCCAGTCCCGGGACAGGGGAGAAGATACGCAGTATTTT